The TCR beta chain described here comes from a study of T cell responses to AZD1222 COVID-19 vaccine. The CDR3 runs to 15 residues. V lost 4 bases and J 4 bases, leaving 14 bases between the germline ends. Germline CDR1 and CDR2: MNHEY and SVGAGI. TCRdb's copy holds only in-frame clones and misses some; the assay was immunoSEQ multiplex PCR. The sample has 100,000 to 150,000 clones; 88% are singletons. Findings and limits, study-wide: Across the whole spike, CD4 TCRs peaked at regions 160-218 and 743-854. Among AZD1222 vaccinees, only 6 or 7 were seropositive at baseline.

Comment on this clone: Its antigen is undetermined.

The rearrangement links TRBV6-5 to TRBJ1-5; D possibly corresponds to TRBD1 (5 bases). This sequence was found in an adult in good health. The specimen comprised peripheral blood, sampled on day 0 of AZD1222 vaccination. CDR3 bases: TGTGCCAGCAGTTCCAGGGTTTTGGTTAATCAGCCCCAGCATTTT. It specifies CASSSRVLVNQPQHF.